Each of the 27 T cell receptor beta chains below was sequenced from the same sample in a study of control samples from healthy donors and cancer patients. Generated by immunoSEQ multiplex PCR, the TCRdb table keeps only in-frame clones and is missing some. Altogether some 120,000 clones are present, roughly 94% being singletons, with the ten largest covering approximately 4%. The sample taken for sequencing was blood. The receptors originated from a man in his thirties or forties in good health.

The rearrangement joins TRBV6-2 or TRBV6-3 to TRBJ1-5, with D uncertain. Trimming removed 2 bases at V and 5 bases at J, with 10 bases between. Per the germline V gene, CDR1 is MNHEY and CDR2 is SVGEGT. This CDR3 is 14 amino acids long. As DNA, the CDR3 is TGTGCCAGCAGTTACACCGGACGCGATCAGCCCCAGCATTTT. It codes for CASSYTGRDQPQHF.

The V gene is TRBV28, the J gene TRBJ2-4, with TRBD1 identical over 7 bases. Germline trimming cut 5 bases from V and 1 base from J; bases unmatched to any gene: 8. The V gene's germline CDR1 is MDHEN and CDR2 SYDVKM. The CDR3 is made up of 16 amino acids. The CDR3 region has the DNA TGTGCCAGCAGTCCCCAAGGGGGCTCGGCCAAAAACATTCAGTACTTC. Protein sequence: CASSPQGGSAKNIQYF.

V usage is TRBV9 and J usage is TRBJ2-5, with D unresolved. There are 16 residues in the CDR3. The V end lost 3 bases, the J end lost 2 bases, and 17 bases lay between the germline ends. Germline CDR1 is SGDLS and CDR2 is YYNGEE. Here the CDR3 reads CASSARAGRRQETQYF. CDR3 DNA: TGTGCCAGCAGCGCCCGGGCCGGACGGAGACAAGAGACCCAGTACTTC.

The chain carries TRBV12-3 or TRBV12-4 and TRBJ1-5; D is uncertain. This CDR3 comprises 11 residues. V lost 1 base, J lost 6 bases, and 1 base lay in between. As DNA, the CDR3 is TGTGCCAGCAGTTTAGGTCAGCCCCAGCATTTT. Its protein is CASSLGQPQHF.

This clone was seen once. This chain connects TRBV11-2 to TRBJ2-3, with a possible D match to TRBD2 (5 bases). CDR1 SGHAT and CDR2 FQNNGV come from the germline V gene. This CDR3 spans 16 amino acids. The V end was cut by 3 bases, the J end by 2 bases, with 15 bases between. CDR3 loop: CASSFGFGELTDTQYF. The CDR3 DNA is TGTGCCAGCAGCTTCGGGTTCGGGGAACTCACAGATACGCAGTATTTT.

The chain uses TRBV10-3 and TRBJ2-3, with D maybe TRBD2 (5 bases). V gave up 5 bases and J gave up 3 bases, with 9 bases separating them. CDR1 ENHRY and CDR2 SYGVKD come from the germline V gene. This CDR3 contains 13 residues. The DNA for the CDR3 is TGTGCCATCAGTTTTAGCGAGACAGATACGCAGTATTTT. Translated: CAISFSETDTQYF.

The chain is built from TRBV10-3 and TRBJ1-1, with TRBD1 as a possible D gene (6 bases). The V end was cut by 3 bases, the J end by 8 bases, with 25 bases between. The CDR3 is 17 residues long. Per the germline V gene, CDR1 is ENHRY and CDR2 is SYGVKD. The DNA for the CDR3 is TGTGCCATCAGTGATCCTCGAGGGGGGACGTCGGCGTCGGAAGCTTTCTTT. This sequence encodes CAISDPRGGTSASEAFF.

The chain has TRBV5-4 and TRBJ2-3; tentative D call: TRBD2 (5 bases). V gave up 5 bases and J gave up 1 base, with 11 bases separating them. The CDR3 sequence is 14 residues long. Germline CDR1 and CDR2: SGHNT and YYREEE (reference sequence). The CDR3 coding sequence is TGTGCCAGCAGATCAGCCGGGGGCACAGATACGCAGTATTTT. This translates into CASRSAGGTDTQYF.

CDR3 DNA sequence: TGCGCCAGCAGCGGCTCCGGGACAGTGAACACTGAAGCTTTCTTT. Translated: CASSGSGTVNTEAFF. The J gene is TRBJ1-1, the V gene TRBV5-1; 7 bases are shared with TRBD1. CDR3 size: 15 residues. Trimming cost V 4 bases and J 0 bases; bases outside gene matches: 6. Germline CDR1 and CDR2: SGHRS and YFSETQ.

This clone was detected only once. The V gene is TRBV7-2, the J gene TRBJ1-1, with TRBD1 identical over 7 bases. Germline CDR1 reads SGHTA; CDR2 reads FQGNSA. The CDR3 totals 12 residues. V gave up 6 bases and J gave up 5 bases; unmatched junction bases: 3. CDR3 protein: CASSLDRTEAFF. CDR3 DNA sequence: TGTGCCAGCAGTTTGGACAGGACTGAAGCTTTCTTT.

V and J are TRBV10-3 and TRBJ1-1, with D possibly being TRBD1 (5 bases). V was cut by 4 bases and J by 6 bases, with 12 bases left in between. The CDR3 is 13 residues long. CDR1 and CDR2 from the germline V gene are ENHRY and SYGVKD. The chain's CDR3 is CAISGGMSPEAFF. Written as DNA, the CDR3 is TGTGCCATCAGTGGGGGCATGAGCCCTGAAGCTTTCTTT.

V gene TRBV18 combines with J gene TRBJ1-1; D call uncertain. With 3 bases removed from V and 4 bases from J, the gap between germline ends came to 9 bases. The germline V gene has CDR1 KGHSH and CDR2 LQKENI. The CDR3 runs to 13 residues. The CDR3: CASSPIIGTEAFF. The CDR3 bases are TGTGCCAGCTCACCTATTATCGGCACTGAAGCTTTCTTT. Full variable domain (remainder filled in from reference TRBV18 and TRBJ1-1): NAGVMQNPRHLVRRRGQEARLRCSPMKGHSHVYWYRQLPEEGLKFMVYLQKENIIDESGMPKERFSAEFPKEGPSILRIQQVVRGDSAAYFCASSPIIGTEAFFGQGTRLTVV.

This clone has only one observation. The chain uses TRBV23-1 and TRBJ2-2, with 8 bases aligning to TRBD1. TRBV23-1 is an ORF, with its function uncertain. J was trimmed by 6 bases and V by 6 bases; bases with no gene match: 15. The CDR3 runs to 17 residues. The CDR3 region is CASSHSIQGQAAGELFF. The CDR3 bases are TGCGCCAGCAGCCATTCAATCCAGGGACAGGCTGCCGGGGAGCTGTTTTTT.

CDR3 sequence reads: CASSLPGTEAFF. As DNA, the CDR3 is TGTGCCAGCAGTCTTCCCGGGACGGAAGCTTTCTTT. The chain uses TRBV28 and TRBJ1-1; D is perhaps TRBD1 (5 bases). The CDR3 consists of 12 residues. Looked up from germline, CDR1 is MDHEN and CDR2 is SYDVKM. Trimming removed 5 bases from V and 8 bases from J, with 12 bases in between. Looking up the rest from reference TRBV28 and TRBJ1-1 gives the full variable domain: DVKVTQSSRYLVKRTGEKVFLECVQDMDHENMFWYRQDPGLGLRLIYFSYDVKMKEKGDIPEGYSVSREKKERFSLILESASTNQTSMYLCASSLPGTEAFFGQGTRLTVV.

This chain connects TRBV7-9 to TRBJ2-1, with TRBD1 matching over 7 bases. This CDR3 is built from 16 residues. CDR1 and CDR2 from the germline V gene are SEHNR and FQNEAQ (reference sequence). With V trimmed by 5 bases and J by 0 bases, 7 bases remained unmatched. CDR3 in amino acids: CASSVPGQRSYNEQFF. CDR3 in DNA: TGTGCCAGCAGCGTCCCGGGACAGCGCTCCTACAATGAGCAGTTCTTC.

CDR3 coding DNA: TGTGCCAGCAGTCTTATCTGGACAGCTAACACCGGGGAGCTGTTTTTT. Its protein is CASSLIWTANTGELFF. The chain couples TRBV6-2 or TRBV6-3 to TRBJ2-2, with D maybe TRBD1 (6 bases). The CDR3 is 16 residues long. Between the trimmed V and J ends, which lost 5 bases and 2 bases, there was a span of 15 bases. The germline V gene encodes CDR1 MNHEY and CDR2 SVGEGT.

V gene TRBV2 combines with J gene TRBJ2-7, with D perhaps TRBD1 or TRBD2 (5 bases each). The CDR3 runs to 13 residues. Between the trimmed V and J ends, which lost 5 bases and 2 bases, there was a span of 10 bases. Per the germline V gene, CDR1 is SNHLY and CDR2 is FYNNEI. The CDR3 region is CASSPGRPYEQYF. In DNA, the CDR3 is TGTGCCAGCAGTCCGGGGCGACCCTACGAGCAGTACTTC.

V and J are TRBV4-2 and TRBJ2-2, with D possibly TRBD1 on 6 matching bases. The CDR3 is 17 residues long. With 5 bases removed from V and 2 bases from J, the gap between germline ends came to 18 bases. Looked up from germline, CDR1 is LGHNA and CDR2 is YNFKEQ. CDR3 in amino acids: CASSSMRQETNTGELFF. CDR3 coding DNA: TGTGCCAGCAGCAGTATGAGACAGGAAACTAACACCGGGGAGCTGTTTTTT.

The CDR3, as DNA: TGTGCCAGCAGCGCTGGACAGGGACGGTCCTATAATTCACCCCTCCACTTT. Encoded protein: CASSAGQGRSYNSPLHF. V gene TRBV5-6 combines with J gene TRBJ1-6, with 8 bases fitting TRBD1. CDR3 length equals 17 residues. The trim removed 4 bases at V and 1 base at J, leaving 7 bases unmatched. Germline values: CDR1 SGHDT, CDR2 YYEEEE.

This sequence joins TRBV11-2 and TRBJ2-7, with TRBD1 matching over 12 bases. The CDR3 spans 14 residues. V lost 5 bases and J lost 4; bases outside the gene matches: 3. The germline gives CDR1 SGHAT, CDR2 FQNNGV. CDR3 amino acids: CASSPGQGAYEQYF. CDR3 DNA sequence: TGTGCCAGCAGCCCGGGACAGGGGGCTTACGAGCAGTACTTC.

CDR3 sequence (DNA): TGCGCCAGCAGCTTCACCGGGACTAGGAATGAGCAGTTCTTC. This sequence encodes CASSFTGTRNEQFF. This chain links TRBV5-1 with TRBJ2-1; 8 positions agree with TRBD2. V gave up 2 bases and J gave up 7 bases; unmatched junction bases: 5. This CDR3 comprises 14 residues. Germline V CDR1 and CDR2: SGHRS, YFSETQ.

This clone came up once. The gene calls are TRBV3-1 (or the pseudogene TRBV3-2) and TRBJ2-7; TRBD2 agrees at 13 bases. Trimming removed 4 bases from V and 6 bases from J; junction bases left unmatched: 12. This CDR3 is built from 17 residues. Germline assignment: CDR1 LGHDT and CDR2 YNNKEL (reference sequence). CDR3 sequence reads: CASSRPTSGGSRFEQYF. DNA for the CDR3: TGTGCCAGCAGCCGCCCGACTAGCGGGGGGTCCCGTTTCGAGCAGTACTTC.

The V call is TRBV2, the J call TRBJ2-5; a possible D gene is TRBD2 (6 bases). V gave up 3 bases and J gave up 5 bases, with 16 bases separating them. Germline V gene data show CDR1 as SNHLY and CDR2 as FYNNEI. CDR3 size: 15 residues. The chain's CDR3 is CASSDVTVREETQYF. The CDR3 region has the DNA TGTGCCAGCAGTGACGTTACGGTCCGGGAGGAGACCCAGTACTTC.

The V and J genes are TRBV2 and TRBJ1-5, with TRBD1 as a possible D gene (5 bases). The CDR3 sequence is 15 residues long. V lost 4 bases and J lost 1, with 11 bases in between. Looked up from germline, CDR1 is SNHLY and CDR2 is FYNNEI. This chain's CDR3 is CASSVDRLSNQPQHF. Written as DNA, the CDR3 is TGTGCCAGCAGTGTAGACAGACTCAGCAATCAGCCCCAGCATTTT.

V usage is TRBV28 and J usage is TRBJ1-2; D is unclear. V lost 7 bases, J lost 5 bases, and 11 bases lay in between. CDR1 and CDR2 (germline): MDHEN, SYDVKM. This CDR3 comprises 12 residues. CDR3 amino acids: CASKSRGYGYTF. The CDR3 DNA sequence: TGTGCCAGCAAATCACGGGGATATGGCTACACCTTC.

The V call is TRBV5-1, the J call TRBJ2-1, with D perhaps being TRBD1 or TRBD2 (5 bases each). Trimming stripped 4 bases from V and 3 bases from J, with 17 bases between. Germline loops: CDR1 SGHRS, CDR2 YFSETQ. CDR3 length: 16 amino acids. CDR3 sequence reads: CASSQHLGVVYNEQFF. The CDR3 region has the DNA TGCGCCAGCAGCCAACACCTGGGGGTTGTCTACAATGAGCAGTTCTTC.

The chain couples TRBV5-4 to TRBJ2-4; TRBD1 aligns across 8 bases. The CDR3 is 16 amino acids. Germline V CDR1 and CDR2: SGHNT, YYREEE (reference sequence). The V segment lost 2 bases and the J segment 2 bases; nucleotides outside the gene matches: 6. CDR3: CASSFRTGRTKNIQYF. Written as DNA, the CDR3 is TGTGCCAGCAGCTTCCGGACAGGGAGGACCAAAAACATTCAGTACTTC.